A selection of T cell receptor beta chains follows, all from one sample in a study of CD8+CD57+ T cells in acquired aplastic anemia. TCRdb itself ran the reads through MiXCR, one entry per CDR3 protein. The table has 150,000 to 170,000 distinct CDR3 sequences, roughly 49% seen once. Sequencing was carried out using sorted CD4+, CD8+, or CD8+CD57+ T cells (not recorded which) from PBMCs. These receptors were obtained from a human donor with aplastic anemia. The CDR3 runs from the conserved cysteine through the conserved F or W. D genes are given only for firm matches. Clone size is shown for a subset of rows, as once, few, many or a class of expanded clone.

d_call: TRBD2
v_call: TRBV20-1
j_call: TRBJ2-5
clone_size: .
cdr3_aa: CSAAGGAGGETQYF
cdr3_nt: TGCAGTGCAGCCGGGGGAGCGGGGGGAGAGACCCAGTACTTC

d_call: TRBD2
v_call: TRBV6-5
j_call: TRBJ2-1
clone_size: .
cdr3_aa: CASSYRGGVLDEQFF
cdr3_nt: TGTGCCAGCAGTTACCGCGGGGGTGTGTTGGATGAGCAGTTCTTC

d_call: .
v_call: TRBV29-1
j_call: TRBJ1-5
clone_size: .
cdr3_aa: CSAAGVWPQHF
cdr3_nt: TGCAGCGCTGCTGGAGTTTGGCCCCAGCATTTT

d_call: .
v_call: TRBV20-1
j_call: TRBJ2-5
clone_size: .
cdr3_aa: CSARALGRETQYF
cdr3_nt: TGCAGTGCTAGAGCCTTGGGGAGGGAGACCCAGTACTTC

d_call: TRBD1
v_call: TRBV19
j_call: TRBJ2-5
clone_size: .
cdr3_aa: CASSNDRGRETQYF
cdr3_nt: TGTGCCAGTAGTAACGACAGGGGCCGAGAGACCCAGTACTTC

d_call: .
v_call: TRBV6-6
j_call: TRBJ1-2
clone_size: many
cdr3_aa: CASGVAEGSYGYTF
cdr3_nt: TGTGCCAGTGGGGTCGCGGAGGGATCCTATGGCTACACCTTC

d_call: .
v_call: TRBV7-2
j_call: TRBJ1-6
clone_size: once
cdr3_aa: CASSPRTLHF
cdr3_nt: TGTGCCAGCAGCCCTCGGACACTCCACTTT

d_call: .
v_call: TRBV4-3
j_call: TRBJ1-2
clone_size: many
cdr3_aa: CASSQDPGSNYGYTF
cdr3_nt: TGCGCCAGCAGCCAAGATCCAGGCTCTAACTATGGCTACACCTTC

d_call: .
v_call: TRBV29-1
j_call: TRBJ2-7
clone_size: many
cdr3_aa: CSVEEKTHTEQYF
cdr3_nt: TGCAGCGTTGAAGAAAAGACCCATACCGAGCAGTACTTC

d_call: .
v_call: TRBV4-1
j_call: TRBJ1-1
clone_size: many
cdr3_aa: CASSQDRTDEAFF
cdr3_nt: TGCGCCAGCAGCCAAGATCGAACAGATGAAGCTTTCTTT